This passage covers 11 T cell receptor beta chains from one sample sequenced in a study of blood T cell repertoires in COVID-19. The repertoire was sequenced with immunoSEQ multiplex PCR; TCRdb's copy has only in-frame clones and lacks some. Of roughly 110,000 clones listed, 90% to 95% were seen once; the top ten hold roughly 1.3%. The sequencing input was peripheral blood. The origin of the receptors is a young woman with acute or convalescent COVID-19.

The V and J genes are TRBV6-2 or TRBV6-3 and TRBJ1-1; TRBD1 aligns across 7 bases. The CDR3 is 18 amino acids. The germline V gene encodes CDR1 MNHEY and CDR2 SVGEGT. With V trimmed by 2 bases and J by 3 bases, 15 bases remained unmatched. The CDR3 bases are TGTGCCAGCAGTTACCTTAGGGGGCTACTCTTCGGGGACACTGAAGCTTTCTTT. Protein sequence: CASSYLRGLLFGDTEAFF.

This chain connects TRBV4-1 to TRBJ2-7; tentatively, D is TRBD2 (5 bases). Germline CDR1 and CDR2: MGHRA and YSYEKL. The CDR3 consists of 16 residues. Trimming removed 1 base from V and 3 bases from J, with 16 bases in between. CDR3 bases: TGCGCCAGCAGCCAAGGTCGGACTGGCAATTTCTACGAGCAGTACTTC. Translated, it gives CASSQGRTGNFYEQYF.

This clone came up a few times. The rearrangement joins TRBV29-1 to TRBJ2-6, with D tentatively TRBD2 (5 bases). Germline values: CDR1 SQVTM, CDR2 ANQGSEA. The CDR3 has 17 residues. Trimming removed 7 bases from V and 0 bases from J, with 19 bases in between. CDR3: CSALPSREPSGANVLTF. The CDR3 DNA sequence: TGCAGCGCCCTCCCTAGCCGAGAACCCTCTGGGGCCAACGTCCTGACTTTC.

V and J are TRBV18 and TRBJ2-7, with 8 bases fitting TRBD1. J lost 3 bases, V lost 3 bases, and 4 bases had no gene match. The CDR3 runs 14 residues. Germline CDR1 KGHSH, CDR2 LQKENI. The CDR3 region has the DNA TGTGCCAGCTCACCCCAGGGGGCGAACTACGAGCAGTACTTC. This codes for CASSPQGANYEQYF.

This rearrangement joins TRBV27 to TRBJ2-7; 7 positions agree with TRBD1. Germline V gene data show CDR1 as MNHEY and CDR2 as SMNVEV (reference sequence). The CDR3 is made up of 15 amino acids. Germline trimming cut 1 base from V and 5 bases from J; bases unmatched to any gene: 8. The CDR3 spells CASSLLTGSHNEQYF. The CDR3 DNA sequence: TGTGCCAGCAGTTTATTGACAGGGAGTCATAACGAGCAGTACTTC.

The CDR3 sequence is CASRPVEGTYNEQFF. CDR3 nucleotides: TGTGCCAGCAGGCCAGTAGAGGGTACCTACAATGAGCAGTTCTTC. V and J are TRBV7-8 and TRBJ2-1; D might be TRBD2 (5 bases). The V end lost 6 bases, the J end lost 2 bases, and 14 bases lay between the germline ends. Germline V gene sequence: CDR1 SGHVS, CDR2 FQNEAQ. This CDR3 comprises 15 residues.

The chain links TRBV18 to TRBJ1-4; the D is unclear. There are 22 residues in the CDR3. Germline lookup yields CDR1 KGHSH and CDR2 LQKENI. The germline V and J ends were trimmed by 6 bases and 0 bases, with 32 bases remaining between them. CDR3 loop: CASSVQPVRAGVLPATNEKLFF. CDR3 sequence (DNA): TGTGCCAGCTCGGTCCAGCCAGTACGGGCGGGCGTTCTACCAGCAACTAATGAAAAACTGTTTTTT.

CDR3 sequence: CASRKGLAGAQETQYF. Written as DNA, the CDR3 is TGTGCCAGCAGAAAAGGACTAGCGGGCGCCCAAGAGACCCAGTACTTC. The chain recombines TRBV28 with TRBJ2-5; 11 bases are shared with TRBD2. This CDR3 region has 16 residues. The germline CDR1 and CDR2 sequences are MDHEN and SYDVKM. J was trimmed by 1 base and V by 6 bases; bases with no gene match: 7.

This chain links TRBV5-4 with TRBJ2-5; unclear D gene. V was shortened by 4 bases and J by 2 bases, with 9 bases between the two germline ends. Looked up from germline, CDR1 is SGHNT and CDR2 is YYREEE (reference sequence). There are 13 residues in the CDR3. The CDR3 here is CASSIRGQETQYF. DNA of the CDR3: TGTGCCAGCAGCATACGAGGTCAAGAGACCCAGTACTTC.

The CDR3, as DNA: TGCAGTGCTAGGGACTCCGAGCAGTACTTC. This gives the protein CSARDSEQYF. This chain links TRBV20-1 with TRBJ2-7, with D maybe TRBD2 (5 bases). Germline CDR1 reads DFQATT; CDR2 reads SNEGSKA (reference sequence). The CDR3 consists of 10 residues. V shed 3 bases and J shed 6 bases, with 6 bases lying between them.

The chain combines TRBV19 with TRBJ2-7; 9 nucleotides agree with TRBD1. The length of the CDR3 is 15 residues. CDR1 is LNHDA, CDR2 SQIVND, per germline (reference sequence). V dropped 4 bases and J dropped 3; count of bases not matched to a gene: 7. CDR3 bases: TGTGCCAGTAGTAGCGGGACAGGGACTGGCTACGAGCAGTACTTC. This sequence encodes CASSSGTGTGYEQYF.